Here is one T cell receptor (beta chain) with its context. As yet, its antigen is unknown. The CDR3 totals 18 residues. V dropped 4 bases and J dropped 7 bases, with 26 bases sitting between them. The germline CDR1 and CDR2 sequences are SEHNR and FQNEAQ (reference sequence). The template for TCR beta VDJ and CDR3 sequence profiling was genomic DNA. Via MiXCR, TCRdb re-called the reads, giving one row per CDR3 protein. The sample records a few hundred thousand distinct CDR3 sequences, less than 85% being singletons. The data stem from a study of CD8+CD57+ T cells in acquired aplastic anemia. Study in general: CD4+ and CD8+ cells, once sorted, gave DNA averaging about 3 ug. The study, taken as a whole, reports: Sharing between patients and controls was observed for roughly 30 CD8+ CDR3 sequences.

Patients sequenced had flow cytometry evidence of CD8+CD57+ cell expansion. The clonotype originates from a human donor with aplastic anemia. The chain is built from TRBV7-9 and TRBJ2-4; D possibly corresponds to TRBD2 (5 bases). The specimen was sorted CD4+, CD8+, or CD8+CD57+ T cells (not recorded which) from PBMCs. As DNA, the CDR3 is TGTGCCAGCAGCTGGCAGAGCAGCGTTGGGAGCGATAAGAACATTCAGTACTTC. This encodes CASSWQSSVGSDKNIQYF.